This T cell receptor (beta chain) was found in a study of vaccination effects on CD4 cells after COVID-19. About the study: Either the BNT162b2 or mRNA-1273 vaccine was given to participants in two doses.

Sequenced by immunoSEQ multiplex PCR; TCRdb stores in-frame clones only, minus some. The sample shows more than 30,000 clones, around 74% of them seen only once. As to this clone: The antigen is undetermined.

Deletions cut 7 bases from V and 5 bases from J, with 14 bases between. The CDR3 consists of 13 residues. Per germline, CDR1 MNHEY and CDR2 SVGAGI. Upon completion of roughly ten days in culture, CD4+ T cells were isolated. On days 3 and 7, fresh IL-2 medium replaced half the medium. This sequence was found in a human donor who received a COVID-19 vaccine. The input for sequencing was CD4+ T cells from PBMCs cultured without peptide, taken before COVID-19 vaccination. The chain couples TRBV6-5 to TRBJ1-2; D is unclear. CDR3 bases: TGTGCCAGCACCCTCACCCGGGAATATGGCTACACCTTC. Its translation is CASTLTREYGYTF.